This T cell receptor beta chain was observed in a study of shared clonotypes between healthy human individuals. The germline V gene has CDR1 ENHRY and CDR2 SYGVKD. CDR3 length: 12 amino acids. The V gene end was trimmed by 4 bases and the J gene end by 5 bases; junction bases not matched to a gene: 2. Clones were sequenced by immunoSEQ multiplex PCR, and TCRdb holds only the in-frame ones, with some missing. This sample has approximately 720,000 clones; about 78% occur once, and the top ten carry 1.8%. Study-wide results and caveats: Sampling involved blood alone; tissue repertoires likely differ. Non-shared clonotypes displayed generation probabilities falling below those of clonotypes present in all four donors. Limited genetic and exposure-history diversity came from having few donors.

Details on this clone: What it binds is not known.

The chain couples TRBV10-3 to TRBJ2-7; TRBD1 matches at 7 bases. Sequenced: memory CD4+ T cells sorted from blood. Subset denoted: CD45RA-negative fraction. This clonotype was sampled from a woman aged 25 to 39 in good health. This chain's CDR3 is CAISVTGDEQYF. CDR3 DNA sequence: TGTGCCATCAGTGTTACAGGGGACGAGCAGTACTTC.